Listed below are T cell receptor beta chains from one sample, sequenced in a study of T cell repertoires in cytomegalovirus infection. One entry per CDR3 protein, called by TCRdb with MiXCR from the reads. The profile shows some 43,000 distinct CDR3 sequences, about a fifth of them singletons. No antigen has been identified for these receptors. Sequences were derived from CD8+ T cells from cultured PBMCs, sampled from culture after CMV antigen stimulation. These receptors were taken from a human donor in good health (CMV status not recorded). Some clones in this sample may be carry-over from other donors' samples. The CDR3 runs from the conserved cysteine through the conserved F or W. A D gene is named only where the DNA matches it firmly. Clone size is stated in some rows and not others, as once, few, many or a class when expanded.

j_call v_call d_call clone_size cdr3_aa cdr3_nt
TRBJ2-5 TRBV6-5 NA few CASTPGGGETQYF TGTGCCAGCACCCCCGGGGGCGGGGAGACCCAGTACTTC
TRBJ2-7 TRBV6-6 TRBD1 NA CASSYGGGTGNF TGTGCCAGCAGTTACGGAGGAGGGACAGGCAACTTC
TRBJ1-6 TRBV27 NA few CASSIRTGLKPLHF TGTGCCAGCAGTATAAGGACCGGCCTTAAACCCCTCCACTTT
TRBJ1-1 TRBV7-2 TRBD1 NA CASILRAPHRGMNTEAFF TGTGCCAGCATTCTAAGGGCCCCCCACAGGGGCATGAACACTGAAGCTTTCTTT
TRBJ2-1 TRBV7-9 TRBD1 NA CASSPTGTGGHEQFF TGTGCCAGCAGCCCCACCGGGACAGGGGGCCATGAGCAGTTCTTC
TRBJ2-7 TRBV20-1 NA few CSARGREESYEQYF TGCAGTGCTAGAGGGAGGGAGGAATCGTACGAGCAGTACTTC
TRBJ1-5 TRBV7-8 NA few CASSPVGQRSPQHF TGTGCCAGCAGCCCCGTGGGGCAGAGGTCGCCCCAGCATTTT
TRBJ2-1 TRBV7-2 TRBD2 few CASSSSTSGRSNEQFF TGTGCCAGCAGCTCGTCGACGAGCGGGAGATCCAATGAGCAGTTCTTC
TRBJ2-1 TRBV4-1 TRBD2 few CASSQVLLGGSEFF TGCGCCAGCAGCCAGGTCCTCCTGGGGGGGAGCGAGTTCTTC
TRBJ2-1 TRBV27 TRBD2 NA CASTLGTSGSNEQFF TGTGCCAGCACACTCGGGACTAGCGGGAGCAATGAGCAGTTCTTC
TRBJ2-1 TRBV4-3 NA NA CASSHDIRDEQFF TGCGCCAGCAGCCATGACATACGGGATGAGCAGTTCTTC
TRBJ2-7 TRBV7-9 NA NA CASSLESRSYEQYF TGTGCCAGCAGCTTAGAATCCAGGTCCTACGAGCAGTACTTC
TRBJ2-3 TRBV20-1 NA NA CSVRRPDGQGMRGPADTQYF TGCAGTGTAAGACGTCCAGATGGACAGGGCATGCGGGGGCCGGCAGATACGCAGTATTTT
TRBJ2-1 TRBV7-9 TRBD2 few CASSLVGGGVNNEQFF TGTGCCAGCAGCTTAGTCGGCGGGGGGGTAAACAATGAGCAGTTCTTC
TRBJ2-1 TRBV7-8 NA NA CASSLGSGALDEQFF TGTGCCAGCAGCCTCGGGTCAGGGGCCCTGGATGAGCAGTTCTTC
TRBJ2-5 TRBV27 NA NA CASSLGLSPWPQYF TGTGCCAGCAGTTTAGGACTCTCCCCTTGGCCCCAGTACTTC
TRBJ2-7 TRBV7-8 NA few CASSLRAGALEQYF TGTGCCAGCAGCTTACGAGCGGGCGCCCTCGAGCAGTACTTC
TRBJ1-1 TRBV12-3/TRBV12-4 NA few CASSLGRLEAFF TGTGCCAGCAGTCTCGGTCGGCTTGAAGCTTTCTTT
TRBJ1-5 TRBV6-2/TRBV6-3 TRBD1 NA CASWGDRKNQPQHF TGTGCCAGCTGGGGGGACAGAAAAAATCAGCCCCAGCATTTT
TRBJ2-5 TRBV7-9 TRBD1 NA CASSYTGAGETQYF TGTGCCAGCAGCTACACAGGGGCTGGAGAGACCCAGTACTTC
TRBJ1-2 TRBV12-5 TRBD1 NA CASGLDKMTGKGYGYTF TGTGCTAGTGGTTTGGACAAAATGACAGGGAAGGGCTATGGCTACACCTTC
TRBJ2-1 TRBV4-3 NA NA CASSPSFNGGKDQSSYNEQFF TGCGCCAGCAGTCCGAGTTTTAACGGGGGAAAAGACCAGAGCTCCTACAATGAGCAGTTCTTC
TRBJ2-7 TRBV7-6 NA NA CASSPRTDTGEQYF TGTGCCAGCAGCCCTAGGACAGACACGGGGGAGCAGTACTTC
TRBJ2-5 TRBV6-6 TRBD2 NA CASSSLAGGGETQYF TGTGCCAGCAGTTCGTTAGCGGGAGGGGGGGAGACCCAGTACTTC
TRBJ2-3 TRBV7-9 NA NA CASSLYASASTDTQYF TGTGCCAGCAGCTTATACGCTAGCGCTAGCACAGATACGCAGTATTTT
TRBJ1-5 TRBV6-2/TRBV6-3 NA few CASSTGFNQPQHF TGTGCCAGCAGCACAGGTTTCAATCAGCCCCAGCATTTT
TRBJ1-5 TRBV27 NA NA CASRGGGNQPQHF TGTGCCAGCAGGGGAGGGGGCAATCAGCCCCAGCATTTT
TRBJ2-1 TRBV7-8 NA few CASSSREEQFF TGTGCCAGCAGCTCGAGGGAGGAGCAGTTCTTC
TRBJ2-7 TRBV5-6 NA few CASSWGSYEQYF TGTGCCAGCAGCTGGGGTAGCTACGAGCAGTACTTC
TRBJ1-2 TRBV7-9 TRBD1 few CASSLGTGAAGYTF TGTGCCAGCAGTCTCGGGACAGGGGCCGCTGGCTACACCTTC
TRBJ2-7 TRBV7-2 TRBD2 NA CASSLGLAETYEQYF TGTGCCAGCAGCTTAGGACTAGCGGAAACCTACGAGCAGTACTTC
TRBJ1-2 TRBV6-2/TRBV6-3 NA few CASSEGARGYTF TGTGCCAGCAGTGAGGGCGCGCGTGGCTACACCTTC
TRBJ2-3 TRBV7-9 NA few CASSLGTTSTDTQYF TGTGCCAGCAGCTTAGGTACAACTAGCACAGATACGCAGTATTTT
TRBJ1-2 TRBV19 TRBD1 NA CASSIPEDRGLNYGYTF TGTGCCAGTAGTATTCCGGAGGACAGGGGGCTTAACTATGGCTACACCTTC
TRBJ2-4 TRBV7-9 TRBD1 NA CASSSTGEAKNIQYF TGTGCCAGCAGCTCGACAGGGGAGGCCAAAAACATTCAGTACTTC
TRBJ1-2 TRBV6-6 NA once CATYLGEDGYTF TGTGCCACTTACCTAGGGGAGGATGGCTACACCTTC
TRBJ2-5 TRBV27 NA NA CASSFSGRETQYF TGTGCCAGCAGTTTTTCGGGGCGGGAGACCCAGTACTTC
TRBJ1-2 TRBV4-1 NA NA CASSQDLQGIYGYTF TGCGCCAGCAGCCAAGACCTACAGGGAATCTATGGCTACACCTTC
TRBJ1-1 TRBV11-2 NA NA CASSKPPGRNTEAFF TGTGCCAGCAGCAAACCTCCTGGGAGGAACACTGAAGCTTTCTTT
TRBJ1-2 TRBV7-2 NA few CASSLPVKTNYGYTF TGTGCCAGCAGCCTCCCCGTGAAGACTAACTATGGCTACACCTTC
TRBJ1-2 TRBV14 TRBD1 few CASSHLQGGRRHGYTF TGTGCCAGCAGCCATCTCCAAGGGGGCCGTCGGCATGGCTACACCTTC
TRBJ2-7 TRBV7-2 TRBD1 few CASSDRQGPSYEQYF TGTGCCAGCAGCGACCGACAGGGACCTTCCTACGAGCAGTACTTC
TRBJ2-7 TRBV27 NA NA CASGIYEQYF TGTGCCAGCGGGATATACGAGCAGTACTTC
TRBJ2-1 TRBV12-3/TRBV12-4 NA few CASSPWDDSYNEQFF TGTGCCAGCAGTCCCTGGGACGACTCCTACAATGAGCAGTTCTTC
TRBJ1-4 TRBV7-6 NA NA CASSSPAKGEKLFF TGTGCCAGCAGCTCACCTGCAAAAGGTGAAAAACTGTTTTTT
TRBJ2-7 TRBV7-8 NA few CASSLDIAPYEQYF TGTGCCAGCAGCTTGGACATCGCTCCCTACGAGCAGTACTTC
TRBJ2-7 TRBV7-9 TRBD2 NA CASSLVPGLEVPHEQYF TGTGCCAGCAGCTTAGTACCGGGACTAGAGGTGCCCCACGAGCAGTACTTC
TRBJ2-1 TRBV11-2 TRBD2 NA CASSWVAGGNEQFF TGTGCCAGCAGCTGGGTAGCGGGAGGCAATGAGCAGTTCTTC
TRBJ2-7 TRBV7-9 NA few CASSLAGVYEQYF TGTGCCAGCAGCTTAGCAGGGGTCTACGAGCAGTACTTC
TRBJ1-1 TRBV28 TRBD1 few CASSIQGGFSFEAFF TGTGCCAGCAGTATACAAGGGGGCTTTTCTTTTGAAGCTTTCTTT
TRBJ1-1 TRBV7-2 TRBD1 NA CASTPTGAAFF TGTGCCAGCACCCCGACAGGGGCAGCTTTCTTT
TRBJ2-1 TRBV7-9 TRBD2 few CASSELAASYNEQFF TGTGCCAGCAGCGAGCTAGCGGCCTCCTACAATGAGCAGTTCTTC
TRBJ2-1 TRBV29-1 TRBD2 few CSVVGLAGESYNEQFF TGCAGCGTTGTGGGGCTAGCGGGAGAATCCTACAATGAGCAGTTCTTC
TRBJ2-7 TRBV4-1 TRBD1 few CASSPGTGSLTYEQYF TGCGCCAGCAGCCCCGGGACAGGGAGCCTGACCTACGAGCAGTACTTC
TRBJ2-3 TRBV5-4 TRBD2 once CASSLDPGGSTDTQYF TGTGCCAGCAGCTTGGATCCGGGGGGGAGCACAGATACGCAGTATTTT
TRBJ1-5 TRBV3-1 NA NA CASSQAGHSNQPQHF TGTGCCAGCAGCCAAGCTGGACACAGCAATCAGCCCCAGCATTTT
TRBJ2-5 TRBV7-9 TRBD2 few CASRFGTSGQETQYF TGTGCCAGCAGGTTCGGGACTAGCGGGCAAGAGACCCAGTACTTC
TRBJ2-4 TRBV29-1 NA few CSVVGEKLAKNIQYF TGCAGCGTTGTGGGGGAAAAGTTAGCCAAAAACATTCAGTACTTC
TRBJ2-7 TRBV2 NA few CASGTTGSYEQYF TGTGCCAGCGGTACTACAGGGTCCTACGAGCAGTACTTC